The sample holds a few counts of the clone carrying this T cell receptor (beta chain). Antigen unknown. Naive CD8 T cells were sorted as CD8+CD4-CCR7+CD45RA+. One entry per CDR3 protein results from TCRdb running MiXCR on the PCR reads. Of 490,000 or so distinct CDR3 sequences listed, roughly 25% are singletons. J lost 5 bases, V lost 4 bases, and 10 bases had no gene match. The CDR3 totals 15 residues. CDR1 and CDR2 (germline): MGHRA, YSYEKL. The data originate from a study of molecular identifiers for immune sequencing clone quantification. Looking at the study overall: With replicates, the RNA of about 21,000 or 97,000 naive CD8 cells was split five ways and four were sequenced.

Study-level results: Clones above 20 RNA copies contained over 98% of effector molecules and under 1% of naive molecules. Molecules of identical TCR sharing a barcode could underestimate highly expanded clone sizes.

This chain joins TRBV4-1 and TRBJ1-2, with 7 positions matching TRBD1. The sequence was collected from a human donor in good health. Some libraries in this study had Jurkat cell RNA spiked in. Source material: naive CD8+ T cells from blood, with Jurkat cell RNA spiked in. Subset meaning: FACS-sorted CD8+CD4-CCR7+CD45RA+ naive T cells. In nucleotides, the CDR3 is TGCGCCAGCAGCCTTGCGACAGGGTATCATTATGGCTACACCTTC. It translates to CASSLATGYHYGYTF.